The rows below give T cell receptor beta chains drawn from one sample of a study of blood T cell repertoires in COVID-19. TCRdb's copy holds only in-frame clones and misses some; the assay was immunoSEQ multiplex PCR. The data contain 650,000 to 800,000 clones, 80% to 90% of them singletons. Input material: peripheral blood. The receptor source for this set is a woman between 18 and 30 years old with acute or convalescent COVID-19. Both conserved end residues are part of each CDR3. The order of the fields is J gene, clone size, D gene, V gene, CDR3 length, CDR3 protein, CDR3 DNA. The D gene is left open where the match is weak. Rows may omit the clone size; those that give it use once, few, many or a size class.

J gene: TRBJ1-6; clone size: once; D gene: .; V gene: TRBV6-5; CDR3 length: 12; CDR3 protein: CASSPSWPPLHF; CDR3 DNA: TGTGCCAGCAGCCCCTCCTGGCCACCCCTCCACTTT
J gene: TRBJ1-5; clone size: .; D gene: .; V gene: TRBV2; CDR3 length: 17; CDR3 protein: CASSARPPGNGAQPQHF; CDR3 DNA: TGTGCCAGCAGTGCTAGACCCCCCGGGAACGGCGCTCAGCCCCAGCATTTT
J gene: TRBJ2-2; clone size: .; D gene: .; V gene: TRBV6-5; CDR3 length: 14; CDR3 protein: CATRVGVWTGELFF; CDR3 DNA: TGTGCCACCCGAGTCGGGGTGTGGACCGGGGAGCTGTTTTTT
J gene: TRBJ1-2; clone size: .; D gene: TRBD1; V gene: TRBV19; CDR3 length: 16; CDR3 protein: CATRPPGGRQSYGYTF; CDR3 DNA: TGTGCCACCCGACCCCCAGGGGGCCGACAAAGCTATGGCTACACCTTC
J gene: TRBJ2-5; clone size: .; D gene: TRBD2; V gene: TRBV4-1; CDR3 length: 16; CDR3 protein: CASSHGWGTNQETQYF; CDR3 DNA: TGCGCCAGCAGCCATGGTTGGGGGACTAACCAAGAGACCCAGTACTTC
J gene: TRBJ1-3; clone size: .; D gene: .; V gene: TRBV2; CDR3 length: 16; CDR3 protein: CASSEMVPRSGNTIYF; CDR3 DNA: TGTGCCAGCAGTGAAATGGTACCGAGGTCTGGAAACACCATATATTTT
J gene: TRBJ1-1; clone size: .; D gene: TRBD1; V gene: TRBV5-1; CDR3 length: 14; CDR3 protein: CASSLGDRETEAFF; CDR3 DNA: TGCGCCAGCAGCTTGGGGGACAGGGAAACTGAAGCTTTCTTT
J gene: TRBJ2-3; clone size: once; D gene: TRBD2; V gene: TRBV13; CDR3 length: 16; CDR3 protein: CASSLVRTSPPDTQYF; CDR3 DNA: TGTGCCAGCAGCTTAGTTCGGACTAGCCCCCCAGATACGCAGTATTTT
J gene: TRBJ1-1; clone size: .; D gene: TRBD1; V gene: TRBV5-1; CDR3 length: 15; CDR3 protein: CASSGLTGGQTEAFF; CDR3 DNA: TGCGCCAGCAGCGGACTGACAGGGGGCCAGACTGAAGCTTTCTTT
J gene: TRBJ1-3; clone size: .; D gene: .; V gene: TRBV27; CDR3 length: 15; CDR3 protein: CASSPQGGSGNTIYF; CDR3 DNA: TGTGCCAGCAGTCCACAAGGGGGCTCTGGAAACACCATATATTTT
J gene: TRBJ1-1; clone size: .; D gene: TRBD1; V gene: TRBV6-4; CDR3 length: 16; CDR3 protein: CASSPRTGTGKTEAFF; CDR3 DNA: TGTGCCAGCAGCCCCAGGACAGGGACTGGAAAGACTGAAGCTTTCTTT
J gene: TRBJ1-2; clone size: .; D gene: .; V gene: TRBV4-3; CDR3 length: 14; CDR3 protein: CASSQDVEGYGYTF; CDR3 DNA: TGCGCCAGCAGCCAAGACGTGGAGGGCTATGGCTACACCTTC
J gene: TRBJ1-4; clone size: .; D gene: TRBD1; V gene: TRBV5-8; CDR3 length: 13; CDR3 protein: CASSLAGTAELFF; CDR3 DNA: TGTGCCAGCAGCTTGGCCGGGACAGCGGAACTGTTTTTT
J gene: TRBJ1-1; clone size: .; D gene: .; V gene: TRBV24-1; CDR3 length: 14; CDR3 protein: CATSDLQGSTEAFF; CDR3 DNA: TGTGCCACCAGTGATCTTCAGGGGAGCACTGAAGCTTTCTTT
J gene: TRBJ2-3; clone size: .; D gene: TRBD2; V gene: TRBV9; CDR3 length: 16; CDR3 protein: CASSAQAGGDTDTQYF; CDR3 DNA: TGTGCCAGCAGCGCCCAAGCGGGGGGTGACACAGATACGCAGTATTTT
J gene: TRBJ2-7; clone size: .; D gene: TRBD1; V gene: TRBV27; CDR3 length: 14; CDR3 protein: CASSFTGVGYEQYF; CDR3 DNA: TGTGCCAGCAGTTTTACAGGGGTTGGGTACGAGCAGTACTTC
J gene: TRBJ1-2; clone size: .; D gene: .; V gene: TRBV30; CDR3 length: 11; CDR3 protein: CAWSVQSPNTF; CDR3 DNA: TGTGCCTGGAGTGTACAGTCCCCGAACACCTTC
J gene: TRBJ1-5; clone size: .; D gene: TRBD1; V gene: TRBV3-1/TRBV3-2; CDR3 length: 17; CDR3 protein: CASSQGSVTGGFQPQHF; CDR3 DNA: TGTGCCAGCAGCCAAGGCTCTGTGACAGGGGGCTTTCAGCCCCAGCATTTT
J gene: TRBJ1-1; clone size: .; D gene: .; V gene: TRBV7-2; CDR3 length: 14; CDR3 protein: CASSPSRANTEAFF; CDR3 DNA: TGTGCCAGCAGCCCCTCTCGCGCGAACACTGAAGCTTTCTTT
J gene: TRBJ1-2; clone size: once; D gene: .; V gene: TRBV4-1; CDR3 length: 12; CDR3 protein: CASSTTPGGYTF; CDR3 DNA: TGCGCCAGCAGCACCACCCCCGGTGGCTACACCTTC
J gene: TRBJ1-2; clone size: .; D gene: .; V gene: TRBV19; CDR3 length: 13; CDR3 protein: CASRRGFDYGYTF; CDR3 DNA: TGTGCCAGCCGCCGGGGGTTTGACTATGGCTACACCTTC
J gene: TRBJ2-1; clone size: .; D gene: TRBD2; V gene: TRBV12-5; CDR3 length: 16; CDR3 protein: CASGTTSGGTYNEQFF; CDR3 DNA: TGTGCTAGTGGTACCACTAGCGGGGGAACCTACAATGAGCAGTTCTTC
J gene: TRBJ1-1; clone size: .; D gene: .; V gene: TRBV7-8; CDR3 length: 14; CDR3 protein: CASSPSEVWTEAFF; CDR3 DNA: TGTGCCAGCAGCCCGAGCGAGGTGTGGACTGAAGCTTTCTTT
J gene: TRBJ1-4; clone size: .; D gene: .; V gene: TRBV9; CDR3 length: 16; CDR3 protein: CASSRLEGGFNEKLFF; CDR3 DNA: TGTGCCAGCAGCCGTCTCGAGGGGGGGTTTAATGAAAAACTGTTTTTT
J gene: TRBJ1-1; clone size: .; D gene: .; V gene: TRBV5-5; CDR3 length: 17; CDR3 protein: CASSLHGRVDYGTEAFF; CDR3 DNA: TGTGCCAGCAGCTTGCATGGCAGGGTAGATTATGGGACTGAAGCTTTCTTT
J gene: TRBJ1-2; clone size: .; D gene: .; V gene: TRBV27; CDR3 length: 12; CDR3 protein: CASREGLYGYTF; CDR3 DNA: TGTGCCAGCAGAGAGGGTTTGTATGGCTACACCTTC
J gene: TRBJ2-1; clone size: .; D gene: TRBD2; V gene: TRBV4-3; CDR3 length: 20; CDR3 protein: CASSQDLDGLAGGLLNEQFF; CDR3 DNA: TGCGCCAGCAGCCAAGATTTGGACGGACTAGCGGGGGGGCTCCTCAATGAGCAGTTCTTC
J gene: TRBJ1-1; clone size: .; D gene: .; V gene: TRBV3-1/TRBV3-2; CDR3 length: 14; CDR3 protein: CASSQGQVNTEAFF; CDR3 DNA: TGTGCCAGCAGCCAAGGACAGGTGAACACTGAAGCTTTCTTT
J gene: TRBJ1-6; clone size: .; D gene: TRBD1; V gene: TRBV6-6; CDR3 length: 15; CDR3 protein: CASSPRQGRNSPLHF; CDR3 DNA: TGTGCCAGCAGTCCCCGACAGGGGCGTAATTCACCCCTCCACTTT
J gene: TRBJ1-6; clone size: .; D gene: .; V gene: TRBV3-1/TRBV3-2; CDR3 length: 15; CDR3 protein: CASSNTQTYNSPLHF; CDR3 DNA: TGTGCCAGCAGCAACACACAAACCTATAATTCACCCCTCCACTTT
J gene: TRBJ1-2; clone size: .; D gene: TRBD1; V gene: TRBV30; CDR3 length: 12; CDR3 protein: CAWSTGQGGYTF; CDR3 DNA: TGTGCCTGGAGTACCGGACAGGGTGGCTACACCTTC
J gene: TRBJ1-3; clone size: .; D gene: TRBD1; V gene: TRBV11-2; CDR3 length: 15; CDR3 protein: CASSRTGLSGNTIYF; CDR3 DNA: TGTGCCAGCAGCCGGACAGGGCTTTCTGGAAACACCATATATTTT
J gene: TRBJ1-5; clone size: .; D gene: .; V gene: TRBV27; CDR3 length: 11; CDR3 protein: CAAGGGQPQHF; CDR3 DNA: TGTGCCGCCGGAGGAGGCCAGCCCCAGCATTTT
J gene: TRBJ1-1; clone size: .; D gene: TRBD1; V gene: TRBV3-1/TRBV3-2; CDR3 length: 15; CDR3 protein: CASRPGTGGPLRAFF; CDR3 DNA: TGTGCCAGCAGGCCCGGGACAGGGGGTCCCCTGAGGGCTTTCTTT
J gene: TRBJ2-7; clone size: .; D gene: TRBD1; V gene: TRBV11-2; CDR3 length: 15; CDR3 protein: CASSTGTGSSYEQYF; CDR3 DNA: TGTGCCAGCAGCACGGGGACAGGTAGCTCCTACGAGCAGTACTTC